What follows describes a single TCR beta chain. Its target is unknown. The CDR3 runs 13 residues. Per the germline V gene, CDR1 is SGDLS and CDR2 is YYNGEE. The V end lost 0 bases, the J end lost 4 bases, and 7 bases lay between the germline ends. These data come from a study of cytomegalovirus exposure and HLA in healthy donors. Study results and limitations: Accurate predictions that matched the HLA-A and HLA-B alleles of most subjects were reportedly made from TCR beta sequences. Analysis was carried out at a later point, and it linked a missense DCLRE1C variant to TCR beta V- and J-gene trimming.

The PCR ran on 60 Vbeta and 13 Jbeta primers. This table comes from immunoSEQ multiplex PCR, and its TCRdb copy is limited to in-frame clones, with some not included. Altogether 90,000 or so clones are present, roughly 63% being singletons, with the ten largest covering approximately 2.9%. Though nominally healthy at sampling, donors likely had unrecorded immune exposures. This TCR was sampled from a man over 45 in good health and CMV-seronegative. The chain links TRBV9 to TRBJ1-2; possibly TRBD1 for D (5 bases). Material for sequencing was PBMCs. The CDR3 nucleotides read TGTGCCAGCAGCGTAGGGGGCCTCTATGGCTACACCTTC. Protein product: CASSVGGLYGYTF. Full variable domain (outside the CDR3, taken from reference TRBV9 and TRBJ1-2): DSGVTQTPKHLITATGQRVTLRCSPRSGDLSVYWYQQSLDQGLQFLIQYYNGEERAKGNILERFSAQQFPDLHSELNLSSLELGDSALYFCASSVGGLYGYTFGSGTRLTVV.